The 21 T cell receptor beta chains below were found in one sample sequenced in a study of blood T cell dynamics during melanoma immunotherapy (dated by TCRdb to about 2020). The time point tag for this specimen amounts to: pre-treatment baseline. The protocol used for the library was the immunoSEQ multiplex PCR assay. In TCRdb, the immuneACCESS table is reduced to in-frame sequences with V and J assigned. These tables do not hold every clone; where another copy was compared, an unresolved V gene accounts for under half, and the others remain unexplained. In this sample the table shows 10,000 or so clones, 85% to 90% of which occur a single time. Roughly 32% of the sample goes to the ten largest clones. Sequencing used blood, obtained from a patient treated with checkpoint blockade. These receptors were collected from a human donor with melanoma.

The gene calls are TRBV27 and TRBJ2-7; D is perhaps TRBD2 (6 bases). Per germline, CDR1 MNHEY and CDR2 SMNVEV (reference sequence). V shed 6 bases and J shed 0 bases, with 21 bases lying between them. CDR3 length: 17 amino acids. CDR3 sequence reads: CASSPGVWEDPSYEQYF. The DNA for the CDR3 is TGTGCCAGCAGCCCCGGGGTTTGGGAGGACCCCTCCTACGAGCAGTACTTC.

This chain uses TRBV15 with TRBJ1-3; 7 bases agree with TRBD1. J lost 2 bases, V lost 2 bases, and 6 bases had no gene match. The CDR3 has 16 residues. The V gene's germline CDR1 is LNHNV and CDR2 YYDKDF (reference sequence). CDR3 DNA: TGTGCCACCAGCAGAACAGGGGTTTGGGCTGGAAACACCATATATTTT. As protein: CATSRTGVWAGNTIYF.

This chain connects TRBV5-1 to TRBJ2-7; 8 bases map to TRBD2. The CDR3 extends over 17 amino acids. Germline trimming cut 0 bases from V and 0 bases from J; bases unmatched to any gene: 8. Germline lookup yields CDR1 SGHRS and CDR2 YFSETQ. CDR3 nucleotide sequence: TGCGCCAGCAGCTTGGGCCTTAGCGGGGCTTTCTCCTACGAGCAGTACTTC. Encoded protein: CASSLGLSGAFSYEQYF.

The V gene is TRBV19, the J gene TRBJ1-4, with D maybe TRBD1 (6 bases). V lost 6 bases to trimming and J lost 7 bases, with 18 bases between them. Germline V lookup: CDR1 LNHDA, CDR2 SQIVND (reference sequence). This CDR3 spans 15 amino acids. For the CDR3, the DNA is TGTGCCAGTAGCCCCCTGCGGGACATAGGTGAAAAACTGTTTTTT. Translating it yields CASSPLRDIGEKLFF.

The chain has TRBV5-1 and TRBJ2-3, with 8 bases that match TRBD2. The germline V gene has CDR1 SGHRS and CDR2 YFSETQ. V trimming: 4 bases; J trimming: 5 bases; junction bases outside the gene matches: 9. This CDR3 has 15 residues. This chain's CDR3 is CASSNPSGRGDTQYF. In nucleotides, the CDR3 is TGCGCCAGCAGCAACCCGAGCGGGAGAGGAGATACGCAGTATTTT.

The V gene is TRBV7-2, the J gene TRBJ1-3; tentatively, D is TRBD1 (5 bases). This CDR3 has 15 amino acids. CDR1 and CDR2 (germline): SGHTA, FQGNSA. V was pared by 6 bases and J by 7 bases, with 19 bases between. DNA for the CDR3: TGTGCCAGCAGACCTTCCCGGGGCCTTGGGAACACCATATATTTT. Protein: CASRPSRGLGNTIYF.

The gene calls are TRBV7-3 and TRBJ2-7; perhaps D is TRBD1 or TRBD2 (5 bases each). Trimming removed 1 base from V and 7 bases from J, with 11 bases in between. This CDR3 is 13 amino acids long. Germline CDR1 reads SGHTA; CDR2 reads FQGTGA. The CDR3 sequence: CASSLNPWGEQYF. Written as DNA, the CDR3 is TGTGCCAGCAGCTTAAATCCGTGGGGGGAGCAGTACTTC.

This chain connects TRBV7-2 to TRBJ2-5; TRBD1 is a possible D gene (5 bases). Germline loops: CDR1 SGHTA, CDR2 FQGNSA. The CDR3 loop spans 16 amino acids. Trimming shortened V by 1 base and J by 4 bases, and 16 bases separated the two germline ends. The DNA of the CDR3 is TGTGCCAGCAGCTTAGTTTTTGGGCAGGGTGTAGAGACCCAGTACTTC. Residues: CASSLVFGQGVETQYF.

The V gene is TRBV5-1, the J gene TRBJ2-7; D gene uncertain. V lost 0 bases and J 6 bases, leaving 13 bases between the germline ends. In germline, CDR1 is SGHRS, CDR2 YFSETQ. The CDR3 covers 14 residues. CDR3 protein: CASSLARGGGEQYF. The CDR3 DNA follows: TGCGCCAGCAGCTTGGCCCGCGGTGGTGGCGAGCAGTACTTC.

The chain employs TRBV7-5 and TRBJ2-2; the listed D gene, TRBD1, was not tested against the DNA. TRBV7-5 is labeled a pseudogene. CDR3 length: 13 residues. CDR3 coding DNA: TGTGCCAGCAGCCCACAGGGTGGCGGGGAGCTGTTTTTT. This sequence encodes CASSPQGGGELFF.

This chain uses TRBV19 with TRBJ2-5, with D uncertain. The CDR3 has 13 residues. The V gene's germline CDR1 is LNHDA and CDR2 SQIVND (reference sequence). Trimming removed 5 bases at V and 5 bases at J, with 12 bases between. CDR3 protein: CASSPPDSETQYF. Written as DNA, the CDR3 is TGTGCCAGTAGTCCCCCCGACTCGGAGACCCAGTACTTC.

This chain connects TRBV10-3 to TRBJ2-5, with D perhaps TRBD1 or TRBD2 (5 bases each). The assigned J gene may be wrong: the sequence end matches TRBJ2-7 better. Germline V CDR1 and CDR2: ENHRY, SYGVKD. The CDR3 has 12 amino acids. CDR3: CAISVGVYEQYF. The CDR3 DNA reads TGTGCCATCAGTGTGGGGGTTTACGAGCAGTACTTC.

This clone was observed once. This CDR3 is CASSLEPGPYEQYF. CDR3 sequence (DNA): TGCGCCAGCAGCCTAGAGCCCGGGCCCTACGAGCAGTACTTC. The chain couples TRBV5-1 to TRBJ2-7; D gene uncertain. Trimming took off 4 bases at V and 2 bases at J, with 13 bases between the two ends. This CDR3 is 14 amino acids long. Per germline, CDR1 SGHRS and CDR2 YFSETQ.

The gene calls are TRBV6-1 and TRBJ2-7; D may be TRBD2 (5 bases). V was pared by 2 bases and J by 4 bases, with 12 bases between. Germline V gene data show CDR1 as MNHNS and CDR2 as SASEGT. The CDR3 totals 14 residues. This CDR3 is CASSELSAEYEQYF. CDR3 nucleotides: TGTGCCAGCAGTGAACTGTCAGCGGAATACGAGCAGTACTTC.

This chain links TRBV11-2 with TRBJ2-1, with 7 bases matching TRBD2. V trimming: 4 bases; J trimming: 7 bases; junction bases outside the gene matches: 19. This CDR3 comprises 18 residues. Germline CDR1 SGHAT, CDR2 FQNNGV. DNA of the CDR3: TGTGCCAGCAGCTCGCCCTTTCGGCGAGGGAGGGTGGGGAATGAGCAGTTCTTC. This sequence encodes CASSSPFRRGRVGNEQFF.

The chain couples TRBV28 to TRBJ2-7; 8 positions agree with TRBD2. Germline V CDR1 and CDR2: MDHEN, SYDVKM. This CDR3 has 13 amino acids. The trim removed 7 bases at V and 4 bases at J, leaving 6 bases unmatched. The CDR3 DNA reads TGTGCCAGCACCTCGGGAGGGGTGTACGAGCAGTACTTC. This encodes CASTSGGVYEQYF.

The chain uses TRBV5-4 and TRBJ2-3; D is unresolved. The V gene lost 0 bases and the J gene lost 8 bases, with 19 bases spanning the gap. The CDR3 is made up of 16 amino acids. The germline gives CDR1 SGHNT, CDR2 YYREEE (reference sequence). CDR3 nucleotides: TGTGCCAGCAGCTTGGAGGTTGGGCCCACGGTCTCTACGCAGTATTTT. It is translated as CASSLEVGPTVSTQYF.

This clone was counted once. The chain uses TRBV27 and TRBJ1-5; D perhaps matches TRBD1 (5 bases). The CDR3 has 13 amino acids. Trimming stripped 1 base from V and 6 bases from J, with 7 bases between. CDR1 and CDR2 (germline): MNHEY, SMNVEV (reference sequence). The CDR3 sequence: CASSLLGVQPQHF. CDR3 bases: TGTGCCAGCAGTTTATTGGGGGTTCAGCCCCAGCATTTT.

The chain couples TRBV27 to TRBJ2-3; the D call may be TRBD1 or TRBD2 (6 bases each). CDR1 and CDR2 from the germline V gene are MNHEY and SMNVEV (reference sequence). V lost 7 bases and J lost 3, with 14 bases in between. The CDR3 runs 14 residues. The CDR3 DNA reads TGTGCCAGCACCAGTCGGGGGCTTACAGATACGCAGTATTTT. Its translation is CASTSRGLTDTQYF.

The chain links TRBV20-1 to TRBJ2-3; no clear D. The CDR3 is made up of 11 amino acids. The V end was cut by 6 bases, the J end by 2 bases, with 6 bases between. Germline V CDR1 and CDR2: DFQATT, SNEGSKA (reference sequence). CDR3: CSATPTDTQYF. DNA for the CDR3: TGCAGTGCCACCCCCACAGATACGCAGTATTTT.

The chain links TRBV29-1 to TRBJ1-2, with a possible D match to TRBD1 (6 bases). There are 12 residues in the CDR3. Germline V CDR1 and CDR2: SQVTM, ANQGSEA. V was clipped by 7 bases and J by 5 bases, with 14 bases between them. The CDR3 loop reads CSATGQPYGYTF. The CDR3 region has the DNA TGCAGCGCCACCGGACAGCCTTATGGCTACACCTTC.